The 17 T cell receptor beta chains below all came from one sample that was sequenced in a study of regulatory T cells in long-lasting Graves disease. The time point here: persistent/refractory GD, antithyroid drugs over 5 years with positive TRAb. Preparation of the TCR library used RNA extracted from PBMCs. The authors built TCR beta libraries using iRepertoire HTBI primers and Arm-PCR of CDR3 regions. TCRdb reprocessed the multiplex PCR reads with MiXCR, giving one entry per CDR3 protein. Of a few hundred thousand distinct CDR3 sequences in the sample, roughly a fifth were seen once. Sequencing used peripheral blood mononuclear cells (PBMCs), obtained when the disease was refractory, from a patient treated with antithyroid drugs. These TCRs come from a female donor with Graves disease.

As for this clonotype: The junction shows a germline mismatch at one end, possibly a read error. The chain recombines TRBV7-8 with TRBJ1-1; a weak D match, TRBD1 (5 bases). The CDR3 has 13 amino acids. Germline CDR1 is SGHVS and CDR2 is FQNEAQ. DNA of the CDR3: TGTGTCAGCAGCTTAACCGGGACGGGGTGGGCTTTCTTT. Translating gives CVSSLTGTGWAFF.

This clonotype was counted ten times or more. V is TRBV15 and J is TRBJ2-7; tentatively, D is TRBD2 (5 bases). V was cut by 6 bases and J by 2 bases, with 14 bases left in between. Germline loops: CDR1 LNHNV, CDR2 YYDKDF (reference sequence). The CDR3 spans 14 residues. CDR3 region: CATRNTGSTYEQYF. In DNA form, the CDR3 reads TGTGCCACCAGAAATACGGGGTCAACCTACGAGCAGTACTTC.

CDR3 DNA: TGTGCCACCAGAGTAACGATTAACACTGAAGCTTTCTTT. Its protein product is CATRVTINTEAFF. The rearrangement uses TRBV24-1 and TRBJ1-1; no definite D call. Germline V gives CDR1 KGHDR, CDR2 SFDVKD. Trimming left V 7 bases short and J 2 bases short, with 10 bases between. This CDR3 has 13 amino acids.

V is TRBV28 and J is TRBJ2-5; 10 nucleotides agree with TRBD2. Germline V gene sequence: CDR1 MDHEN, CDR2 SYDVKM. The CDR3 has 17 amino acids. V shed 6 bases, J shed 11 bases, and the junction held 21 bases outside the gene matches. The CDR3 here is CASSPPGLAATYNEQYF. DNA for the CDR3: TGTGCCAGCAGCCCGCCCGGACTAGCGGCTACCTACAATGAGCAGTACTTC.

The chain uses TRBV7-2 and TRBJ2-7, with TRBD1 matching 11 bases. This CDR3 is 14 amino acids long. V gave up 5 bases and J gave up 3 bases; unmatched junction bases: 3. Germline CDR1 reads SGHTA; CDR2 reads FQGNSA. The CDR3 loop is CASSTDRGRYEQYF. CDR3 bases: TGTGCCAGCAGCACGGACAGGGGGCGCTACGAGCAGTACTTC.

The table lists this clonotype with a few counts. This sequence joins TRBV6-1 and TRBJ2-1; TRBD1 matches at 10 bases. Germline lookup yields CDR1 MNHNS and CDR2 SASEGT. V dropped 7 bases and J dropped 6; count of bases not matched to a gene: 9. The length of the CDR3 is 15 residues. CDR3 DNA: TGTGCCAGCAACCCCCGGGGACAGGGGTCCAATGAGCAGTTCTTC. Translated, it gives CASNPRGQGSNEQFF.

The CDR3 region is CASSSQGTGQTIQYF. CDR3 coding DNA: TGTGCCAGCAGTTCACAGGGTACGGGGCAAACCATTCAGTACTTC. The rearrangement joins TRBV27 to TRBJ2-4; D may be TRBD1 (6 bases). V lost 4 bases, J lost 9 bases, and 19 bases lay in between. Germline values: CDR1 MNHEY, CDR2 SMNVEV (reference sequence). The CDR3 runs 15 residues.

The V and J genes are TRBV10-2 and TRBJ2-7, with a tentative D call TRBD1 (5 bases). V shed 4 bases and J shed 1 base, with 14 bases lying between them. Germline V gene lookup returns CDR1 WSHSY and CDR2 SAAADI. The CDR3 covers 15 residues. CDR3: CASSALPTGSYEQYF. Here the CDR3 DNA reads TGCGCCAGCAGTGCTCTCCCCACAGGTTCCTACGAGCAGTACTTC.

The V call is TRBV20-1, the J call TRBJ2-7; a weak D match, TRBD1 (6 bases). The V end was cut by 3 bases, the J end by 4 bases, with 19 bases between. CDR1 DFQATT and CDR2 SNEGSKA come from the germline V gene (reference sequence). The CDR3 has 15 residues. The CDR3 spells CSASGDNSILYEQYF. The CDR3, as DNA: TGCAGTGCTAGTGGGGACAACTCGATCTTGTACGAGCAGTACTTC.

This clonotype was counted a few times. This chain joins TRBV5-6 and TRBJ2-7, with a tentative D call TRBD1 (6 bases). CDR3 length: 17 residues. The germline V and J ends were trimmed by 4 bases and 4 bases, with 24 bases remaining between them. Germline values: CDR1 SGHDT, CDR2 YYEEEE. The CDR3 reads CASSNIPGTPFWYEQYF. CDR3 in DNA: TGTGCCAGCAGCAATATCCCTGGGACACCCTTTTGGTACGAGCAGTACTTC.

V usage is TRBV3-1 and J usage is TRBJ2-2, with a tentative D call TRBD1 (6 bases). CDR1 and CDR2 (germline): LGHDT, YNNKEL (reference sequence). The CDR3 sequence is 16 residues long. The ends were cut back, 4 bases at V and 0 bases at J, with 12 bases in the middle. The CDR3 loop is CASSPQWGPNTGELFF. The CDR3 DNA follows: TGTGCCAGCAGCCCCCAGTGGGGGCCGAACACCGGGGAGCTGTTTTTT.

This clonotype was observed many times. V usage is TRBV27 and J usage is TRBJ2-7; 10 positions match TRBD2. V shed 8 bases, J shed 2 bases, and the junction held 6 bases outside the gene matches. The CDR3 is made up of 14 amino acids. CDR1 is MNHEY and CDR2 is SMNVEV in the germline V gene (reference sequence). The CDR3 nucleotides are TGTGCCAGCTCTAGCGGGGGTAGGGCCTACGAGCAGTACTTC. It is translated as CASSSGGRAYEQYF.

This clonotype was detected many times. The chain links TRBV7-8 to TRBJ2-7; weak D call: TRBD1 (6 bases). The CDR3 extends over 14 amino acids. V lost 1 base, J lost 2 bases, and 9 bases lay in between. The germline gives CDR1 SGHVS, CDR2 FQNEAQ. The CDR3 DNA reads TGTGCCAGCAGCTTAGATACAGGGCCCTACGAGCAGTACTTC. Protein sequence: CASSLDTGPYEQYF.

This clonotype occurred many times. The V call is TRBV6-1, the J call TRBJ2-6; either TRBD1 or TRBD2 may fit D (5 bases each). Germline lookup yields CDR1 MNHNS and CDR2 SASEGT. V gave up 7 bases and J gave up 0 bases, with 10 bases separating them. The CDR3 covers 15 residues. CDR3 amino acids: CASTGGNSGANVLTF. The DNA for the CDR3 is TGTGCCAGCACTGGGGGAAACTCTGGGGCCAACGTCCTGACTTTC.

The rearrangement links TRBV19 to TRBJ1-2; no clear D gene. The CDR3 extends over 14 amino acids. Trimming took off 7 bases at V and 3 bases at J, with 15 bases between the two ends. Germline V gives CDR1 LNHDA, CDR2 SQIVND (reference sequence). The CDR3 DNA sequence: TGTGCCAGTACCCTTGGGCAGCGGGACTATGGCTACACCTTC. Amino acid sequence: CASTLGQRDYGYTF.

This clonotype was seen at least ten times. The J gene is TRBJ2-7, the V gene TRBV29-1; 8 bases line up with TRBD2. The CDR3 has 13 residues. CDR1 SQVTM and CDR2 ANQGSEA come from the germline V gene. The V segment lost 4 bases and the J segment 4 bases; nucleotides outside the gene matches: 6. The CDR3 loop reads CSVVGGRNYEQYF. The CDR3 DNA is TGCAGCGTTGTTGGCGGGAGGAATTACGAGCAGTACTTC.

This rearrangement joins TRBV15 to TRBJ2-2; a possible D gene is TRBD2 (6 bases). Trimming cost V 5 bases and J 6 bases, with 16 bases left between them. The CDR3 runs to 15 residues. In germline, CDR1 is LNHNV, CDR2 YYDKDF (reference sequence). In nucleotides, the CDR3 is TGTGCCACCAGCGGTCGGAGGGTTGGGGCCGGGGAGCTGTTTTTT. Protein sequence: CATSGRRVGAGELFF. Full variable domain (remainder filled in from reference TRBV15 and TRBJ2-2): DAMVIQNPRYQVTQFGKPVTLSCSQTLNHNVMYWYQQKSSQAPKLLFHYYDKDFNNEADTPDNFQSRRPNTSFCFLDIRSPGLGDTAMYLCATSGRRVGAGELFFGEGSRLTVL.